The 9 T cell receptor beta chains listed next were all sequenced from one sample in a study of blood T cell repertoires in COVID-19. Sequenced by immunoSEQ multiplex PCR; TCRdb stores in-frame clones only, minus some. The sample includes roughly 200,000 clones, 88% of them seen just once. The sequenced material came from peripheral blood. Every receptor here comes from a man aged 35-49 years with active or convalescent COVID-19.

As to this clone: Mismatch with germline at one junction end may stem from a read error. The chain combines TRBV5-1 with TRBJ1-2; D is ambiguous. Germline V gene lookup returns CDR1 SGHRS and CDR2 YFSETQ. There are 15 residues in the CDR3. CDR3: CASTLNSGSNYGYTF. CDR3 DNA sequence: TGCGCCAGCACCTTGAACTCGGGGTCCAACTATGGCTACACCTTC. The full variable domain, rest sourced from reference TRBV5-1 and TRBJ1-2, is KAGVTQTPRYLIKTRGQQVTLSCSPISGHRSVSWYQQTPGQGLQFLFEYFSETQRNKGNFPGRFSGRQFSNSRSEMNVSTLELGDSALYLCASTLNSGSNYGYTFGSGTRLTVV.

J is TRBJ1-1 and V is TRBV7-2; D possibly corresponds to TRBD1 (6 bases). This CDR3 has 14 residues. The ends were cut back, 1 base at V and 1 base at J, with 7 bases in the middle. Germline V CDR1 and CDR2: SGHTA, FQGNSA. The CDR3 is CASSLGQANTEAFF. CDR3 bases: TGTGCCAGCAGCTTAGGACAGGCGAACACTGAAGCTTTCTTT.

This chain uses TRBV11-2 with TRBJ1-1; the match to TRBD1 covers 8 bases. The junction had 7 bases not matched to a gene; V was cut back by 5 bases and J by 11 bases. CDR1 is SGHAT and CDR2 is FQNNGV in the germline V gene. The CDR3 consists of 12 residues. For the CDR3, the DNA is TGTGCCAGCAGCCAGCAGGACAGGGAGGCTTTCTTT. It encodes CASSQQDREAFF.

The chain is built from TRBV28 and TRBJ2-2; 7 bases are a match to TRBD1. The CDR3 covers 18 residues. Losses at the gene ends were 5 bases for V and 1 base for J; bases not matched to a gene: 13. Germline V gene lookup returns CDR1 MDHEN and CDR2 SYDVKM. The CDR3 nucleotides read TGTGCCAGCAGTCACCTTAAAGTAGGGGGCCGGAACACCGGGGAGCTGTTTTTT. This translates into CASSHLKVGGRNTGELFF.

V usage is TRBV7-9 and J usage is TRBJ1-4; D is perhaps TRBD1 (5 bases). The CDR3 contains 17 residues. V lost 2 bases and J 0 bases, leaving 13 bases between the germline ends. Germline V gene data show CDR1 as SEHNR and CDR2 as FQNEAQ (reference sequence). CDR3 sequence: CASSLIRVIATNEKLFF. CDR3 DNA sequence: TGTGCCAGCAGCTTAATCAGGGTTATAGCAACTAATGAAAAACTGTTTTTT. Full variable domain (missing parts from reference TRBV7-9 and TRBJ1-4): DTGVSQNPRHKITKRGQNVTFRCDPISEHNRLYWYRQTLGQGPEFLTYFQNEAQLEKSRLLSDRFSAERPKGSFSTLEIQRTEQGDSAMYLCASSLIRVIATNEKLFFGSGTQLSVL.

The CDR3 DNA follows: TGTGCCAGCAGCCATCGGACAGGGAAAGGAAACACCATATATTTT. It codes for CASSHRTGKGNTIYF. The rearrangement uses TRBV7-9 and TRBJ1-3; 8 positions agree with TRBD1. The germline gives CDR1 SEHNR, CDR2 FQNEAQ (reference sequence). This CDR3 has 15 amino acids. V lost 5 bases to trimming and J lost 4 bases; unmatched junction nucleotides: 7.

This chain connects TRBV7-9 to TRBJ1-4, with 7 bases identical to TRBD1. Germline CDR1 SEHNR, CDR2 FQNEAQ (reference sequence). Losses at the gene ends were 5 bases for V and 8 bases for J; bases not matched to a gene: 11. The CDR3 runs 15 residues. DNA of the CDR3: TGTGCCAGCAGCCCGCTCCGGGACAGTCAAGAAAAACTGTTTTTT. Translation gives CASSPLRDSQEKLFF.

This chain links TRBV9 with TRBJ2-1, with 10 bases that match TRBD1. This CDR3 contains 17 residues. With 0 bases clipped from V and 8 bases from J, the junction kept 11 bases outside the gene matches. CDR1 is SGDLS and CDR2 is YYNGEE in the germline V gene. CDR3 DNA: TGTGCCAGCAGCGTAGGCGGAGGGACAGGGGCCCACGATGAGCAGTTCTTC. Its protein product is CASSVGGGTGAHDEQFF.

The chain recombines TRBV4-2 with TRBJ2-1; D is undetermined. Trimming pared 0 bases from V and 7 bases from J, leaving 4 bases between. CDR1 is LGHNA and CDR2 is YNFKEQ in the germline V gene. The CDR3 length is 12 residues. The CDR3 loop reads CASSQDPNEQFF. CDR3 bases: TGTGCCAGCAGCCAAGATCCAAATGAGCAGTTCTTC.